Here is one T cell receptor (beta chain) with its context. Antigen specificity is unknown. This entry is derived from a study of response to subunit inactivated influenza vaccine. Broader study findings: The authors proposed limited new T cell recruitment per seasonal influenza vaccination.

TCRdb ran MiXCR on the RT-PCR reads and lists one entry per CDR3 protein. The top ten hold about 10% of the sample, which has about 800,000 distinct CDR3 sequences, around 20% seen once. CDR1 is SQVTM and CDR2 is ANQGSEA in the germline V gene. With 4 bases removed from V and 2 bases from J, the gap between germline ends came to 15 bases. The CDR3 spans 14 residues. The rearrangement uses TRBV29-1 and TRBJ2-7; TRBD1 is a possible D gene (5 bases). Sequences were derived from PBMCs from blood, sampled 4 to 6 days after vaccination. This receptor was identified in a man aged 50 to 60 who received an inactivated influenza vaccine. The DNA for the CDR3 is TGCAGCGTTGTTCTGGGGCTTCCAACCTACGAGCAGTACTTC. Its translation: CSVVLGLPTYEQYF.